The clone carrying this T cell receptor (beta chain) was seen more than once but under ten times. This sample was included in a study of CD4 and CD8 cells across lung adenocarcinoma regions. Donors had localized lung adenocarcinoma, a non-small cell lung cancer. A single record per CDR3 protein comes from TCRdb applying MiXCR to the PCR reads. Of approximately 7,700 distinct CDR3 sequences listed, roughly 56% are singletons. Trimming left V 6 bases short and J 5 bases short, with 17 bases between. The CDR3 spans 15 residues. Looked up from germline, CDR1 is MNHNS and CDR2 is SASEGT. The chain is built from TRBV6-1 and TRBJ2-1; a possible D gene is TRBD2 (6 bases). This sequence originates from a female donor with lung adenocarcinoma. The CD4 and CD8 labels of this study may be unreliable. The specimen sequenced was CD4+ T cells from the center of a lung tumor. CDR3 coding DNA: TGTGCCAGCAGAGGGTTGGGACTTAGGGACAATGAGCAGTTCTTC. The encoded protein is CASRGLGLRDNEQFF.